A selection of T cell receptor beta chains follows, all from one sample in a study of cytomegalovirus exposure and HLA in healthy donors. Generated by immunoSEQ multiplex PCR, the TCRdb table keeps only in-frame clones and is missing some. Of 130,000 or so clones listed, just under 85% are singletons. Material: PBMCs. These receptors were obtained from a woman aged 40 to 50 in good health and CMV-seronegative. CDR3s include the opening cysteine and the closing phenylalanine or tryptophan. Fields, in order: clone size, D gene, V gene, J gene, CDR3 protein, CDR3 DNA. A D gene is named only where the DNA matches it firmly. Clone size is not always given. Where it is, it says once, few, many or a class for expanded clones.

clone_size: NA
d_call: TRBD1
v_call: TRBV28
j_call: TRBJ2-7
cdr3_aa: CASSTGQRYEQYF
cdr3_nt: TGTGCCAGCAGCACGGGACAGAGATACGAGCAGTACTTC

clone_size: NA
d_call: NA
v_call: TRBV28
j_call: TRBJ1-1
cdr3_aa: CASGASNTEAFF
cdr3_nt: TGTGCCAGCGGGGCCTCGAACACTGAAGCTTTCTTT

clone_size: NA
d_call: TRBD1
v_call: TRBV7-8
j_call: TRBJ1-6
cdr3_aa: CASSFPQTGGGSPLHF
cdr3_nt: TGTGCCAGCAGCTTTCCTCAGACAGGGGGAGGTTCACCCCTCCACTTT

clone_size: NA
d_call: NA
v_call: TRBV5-1
j_call: TRBJ2-5
cdr3_aa: CASSLRSAEETQYF
cdr3_nt: TGCGCCAGCAGCTTACGGTCCGCCGAGGAGACCCAGTACTTC

clone_size: NA
d_call: NA
v_call: TRBV5-4
j_call: TRBJ1-1
cdr3_aa: CASNNPGTEAFF
cdr3_nt: TGTGCCAGCAACAACCCCGGGACTGAAGCTTTCTTT

clone_size: few
d_call: NA
v_call: TRBV5-8
j_call: TRBJ1-2
cdr3_aa: CASSLAGWEYGYTF
cdr3_nt: TGTGCCAGCAGCTTGGCGGGGTGGGAGTATGGCTACACCTTC

clone_size: NA
d_call: TRBD1
v_call: TRBV19
j_call: TRBJ2-3
cdr3_aa: CASTQGQGVGTDTQYF
cdr3_nt: TGTGCCAGTACTCAAGGACAGGGGGTAGGCACAGATACGCAGTATTTT

clone_size: NA
d_call: NA
v_call: TRBV19
j_call: TRBJ1-1
cdr3_aa: CASKAAWSTEAFF
cdr3_nt: TGTGCCAGTAAGGCAGCGTGGAGCACTGAAGCTTTCTTT

clone_size: NA
d_call: TRBD1
v_call: TRBV30
j_call: TRBJ1-1
cdr3_aa: CAWSKTGVGTEAFF
cdr3_nt: TGTGCCTGGAGTAAAACAGGGGTTGGGACTGAAGCTTTCTTT

clone_size: NA
d_call: NA
v_call: TRBV28
j_call: TRBJ1-2
cdr3_aa: CASSSTGSAYSGYGYTF
cdr3_nt: TGTGCCAGCAGTAGTACAGGGTCAGCGTATAGTGGTTATGGCTACACCTTC

clone_size: NA
d_call: TRBD1
v_call: TRBV7-2
j_call: TRBJ2-1
cdr3_aa: CASSDPGQGMEQFF
cdr3_nt: TGTGCCAGCAGCGACCCGGGACAGGGGATGGAGCAGTTCTTC

clone_size: NA
d_call: TRBD2
v_call: TRBV12-5
j_call: TRBJ2-1
cdr3_aa: CASGWGLAGGLNEQFF
cdr3_nt: TGTGCTAGTGGTTGGGGACTAGCGGGAGGGCTCAATGAGCAGTTCTTC

clone_size: NA
d_call: NA
v_call: TRBV5-4
j_call: TRBJ2-3
cdr3_aa: CASSLTPLARNGQYF
cdr3_nt: TGTGCCAGCAGCTTGACCCCCTTGGCCAGGAATGGGCAGTATTTT

clone_size: once
d_call: NA
v_call: TRBV6-6
j_call: TRBJ2-7
cdr3_aa: CASAGISGRYEQYF
cdr3_nt: TGTGCCAGTGCCGGGATCAGCGGGCGCTACGAGCAGTACTTC